This TCR beta chain was identified in a study of OX40 agonist ivuxolimab in advanced cancers. Turning to the study itself: Partial responses were observed in three patients, of whom one had hepatocellular carcinoma and two had cutaneous melanoma. Study outcomes and limitations: Expansion of clones was among the lowest in partial responders at 0.1-3.0 mg/kg.

TCRdb keeps only in-frame clones here, not all; method: immunoSEQ multiplex PCR. Found here are roughly 9,800 clones, approximately 57% of them singletons; the top ten hold roughly 46%. This clone is a singleton in its sample. The antigen is not known. Between the trimmed V and J ends, which lost 6 bases and 9 bases, there was a span of 26 bases. The CDR3 is 16 residues long. Germline V gene sequence: CDR1 MNHGY, CDR2 SAAAGT. This rearrangement joins TRBV6-8 to TRBJ1-2; D is uncertain. The clonotype was recovered from an adult with an advanced solid tumor such as melanoma, head and neck, liver or kidney cancer. Specimen: CD4+ or CD8+ T cells sorted from blood, collected in a trial of the OX40 agonist ivuxolimab. CDR3: CASRDHRQGSSGSYTF. The CDR3 bases are TGTGCCAGCAGAGATCACCGACAAGGGTCCTCCGGGAGCTACACCTTC.